This TCR beta chain was identified in a study of blood T cell repertoires in COVID-19 (dated by TCRdb to the early 2020s). Background on the whole study: The collaborator samples originated in the United States, Italy and Spain and spanned the acute and convalescent phases of COVID-19. Where HLA class I and class II types were available, the types were taken from metadata supplied by the sample provider, not from assay-based typing. The material from the prospective study consisted of cDNA or gDNA derived from T cells, B-cell-depleted T cells, or PBMCs. Nearly every sample came with metadata listing a de-identified subject ID, COVID-19 status, age in years and sex. Subjects who had been exposed to COVID-19, were actively infected with it, or had recovered from it provided the deeply sampled blood TCRbeta repertoires that made up the dataset. The samples were drawn from two sources: the first 160 participants of the ongoing ImmuneRACE study, and 1,000 to 1,500 subjects contributed by 6 global collaborators. The repertoires were made available in a free public database intended to serve as a resource for research on the immune response to SARS-CoV-2. General findings and caveats noted by the study authors: The quantity of clinical and demographic metadata differed by source and by participant and was supplied without curation.

As to this clone: Its antigen is currently not known. Compared with germline, one end of the junction differs, possibly owing to a read error.

Each collaborating institution followed its own protocols to collect whole blood in K2EDTA tubes. For TCRbeta analysis, collaborators shipped samples in one of three forms: frozen whole blood, isolated PBMCs, or DNA extracted from either of those sample types. The CDR3 goes from the cysteine to the phenylalanine over 15 residues. The only DNA kept is the CDR3, 45 bases in frame from the first base. CDR1 and CDR2, looked up from the germline V gene (reference sequence), are MNHEY and SMNVEV. TCRbeta CDR3 regions were amplified from genomic DNA by means of the immunoSEQ Assay, a bias-controlled multiplex PCR. From the authors' description of their analysis: Nucleated cell counts per sample were estimated from amplification of reference gene primers within the assay. To quantify the absolute abundance of each unique TCRbeta CDR3 rearrangement, sequence reads were collapsed and filtered. For each sample, productive Simpson clonality was calculated as the square root of Simpson's diversity index over productive rearrangements. Imported from immuneACCESS, the table was reduced by TCRdb to in-frame sequences with V and J called. These copies leave out some clones; in studies compared against another copy, an unresolved V gene accounts for under half, and the cause of the remainder is not known. The V and J calls and clone size are taken from that table; D and trimming were inferred from the DNA. This sample holds tens of thousands of clones; roughly 88% were observed only once. Under 1.5% of the sample goes to the ten largest clones.

The V and J genes are TRBV27 and TRBJ1-6; the D gene is possibly TRBD1, with 6 bases matching. This clonotype was obtained from an elderly woman with acute or convalescent COVID-19. Sequenced material: peripheral blood. CDR3 protein: CASRFSYTGSSPLHF. In nucleotides, the sequence is TGTGCCAGCCGTTTTAGCTATACAGGGAGTTCACCCCTCCACTTT.